This record concerns one T cell receptor (beta chain) sequence. Its antigen is unidentified. Depth targeted 1 in 200,000 to 1 in 1 million T cells, averaging 10x coverage per clonotype. The data were produced by immunoSEQ multiplex PCR, yet TCRdb's version contains in-frame clones alone and is incomplete. The sample includes some 150,000 clones, roughly 76% seen only once; the top ten take just over 5%. Germline-derived CDR1 and CDR2 are SGHDT and YYEEEE. This CDR3 is built from 14 residues. V lost 4 bases to trimming and J lost 10 bases; unmatched junction nucleotides: 5. This sample is drawn from a study of cytotoxic CD8 clonotypes in ibrutinib-treated CLL. Looking at the study overall: The authors obtained response samples at a median of around 11 months of treatment, range 6 to 36. General study points: Shared public clonotypes were rare, and on treatment they either got smaller or stayed the same.

V usage is TRBV5-6 and J usage is TRBJ2-3; 14 bases line up with TRBD2. This material consisted of PBMCs, taken after 24 months of ibrutinib treatment. The sequence derives from a human donor with chronic lymphocytic leukemia. CDR3 sequence: CASSPATSGGAQYF. In nucleotides, the CDR3 is TGTGCCAGCAGCCCAGCGACTAGCGGGGGGGCGCAGTATTTT.